This paragraph covers one T cell receptor beta chain sequence. The germline V gene has CDR1 SGHTA and CDR2 FQGNSA. The CDR3 contains 15 residues. Trimming removed 1 base from V and 5 bases from J; junction bases left unmatched: 5. The data stem from a study of shared clonotypes between healthy human individuals. When replicate PCRs were run on unsorted PBMC, they used approximately 0.3 ug DNA, approximately 31,000 T cell genomes. Authors' methods: Filtering differed since immunoSEQ provided only junctions, with no quality scores. Generated by immunoSEQ multiplex PCR, the TCRdb table keeps only in-frame clones and is missing some. V and J calls and clone size follow that table, whereas D and trimming were derived from the DNA. The sample includes some 490,000 clones, approximately 80% of them seen just once. Donors were Caucasian adults residing in Nashville, Tennessee, USA. Genomic DNA, for the unsorted samples, came from 75 million to 95 million PBMCs.

This receptor was identified in a middle-aged woman in good health. Some clones in this sample may be carry-over from other donors' samples. The chain has TRBV7-2 and TRBJ2-5, with 9 positions matching TRBD2. The sample comprised PBMCs. This CDR3 is CASSLVSSGMETQYF. DNA of the CDR3: TGTGCCAGCAGCTTAGTATCTAGCGGGATGGAGACCCAGTACTTC.